The clone carrying this TCR beta chain occurred a few times. The antigen is undetermined. Vbeta (60) and Jbeta (13) primers were used in the PCR. Profiling relied on immunoSEQ multiplex PCR, and the TCRdb table lists in-frame clones only, not all of them. The sample consists of 110,000 or so clones, 76% of them appearing once. This sample is part of a study of cytomegalovirus exposure and HLA in healthy donors. Study findings and constraints: A later analysis found common viral pathogens apparently linked to several of the most significant clusters.

The ends were cut back, 1 base at V and 7 bases at J, with 14 bases in the middle. CDR1 and CDR2 from the germline V gene are KGHSH and LQKENI. The CDR3 is 15 amino acids. The specimen was PBMCs. The chain joins TRBV18 to TRBJ2-1; TRBD1 is a possible D gene (6 bases). The receptor comes from a man in his fifties in good health and CMV-seropositive. This CDR3 is CASSPLFGTKNEQFF. In DNA, the CDR3 is TGTGCCAGCTCACCACTTTTCGGGACAAAAAATGAGCAGTTCTTC.